This T cell receptor (beta chain) was sequenced in a study of blood T cell repertoires in COVID-19. Sequenced by immunoSEQ multiplex PCR; TCRdb stores in-frame clones only, minus some. The sample has hundreds of thousands of clones, 85% seen once. The V gene's germline CDR1 is MNHEY and CDR2 SVGAGI. V lost 6 bases to trimming and J lost 4 bases, with 12 bases between them. The CDR3 covers 14 residues. The chain couples TRBV6-5 to TRBJ2-2; D possibly corresponds to TRBD2 (5 bases). The receptor's source is a man in his forties who had recovered from COVID-19. The sequenced material came from PBMCs or T cells enriched from blood (not recorded which). The CDR3 is CASSMAGITGELFF. The CDR3 DNA reads TGTGCCAGCAGCATGGCGGGTATCACCGGGGAGCTGTTTTTT.